One and the same sample provided the 16 T cell receptor beta chains below, sequenced in a study of CD8 T cells in ankylosing spondylitis. TCRdb redid the calling of the 5' RACE reads with MiXCR, one entry per CDR3 protein. The sample carries over 450,000 distinct CDR3 sequences, more than 9.5% recorded once. The antigens for these receptors are not known. Whole-study findings and limits: Ankylosing spondylitis blood appeared to be characterized by a TCR beta motif of eight or nine highly homologous variants.

The sequenced sample consisted of blood, either unsorted or a sorted T cell fraction (not recorded which). These receptors all stem from a male donor with ankylosing spondylitis.

The gene calls are TRBV12-3 or TRBV12-4 and TRBJ1-1; a possible D gene is TRBD1 (5 bases). The germline V and J ends were trimmed by 0 bases and 11 bases, with 13 bases remaining between them. The CDR3 runs to 13 residues. The CDR3 DNA is TGTGCCAGCAGTTTAGCCTCGCCCCGGGGGGCTTTCTTT. Its protein is CASSLASPRGAFF.

This clonotype was seen only a few times. The chain couples TRBV29-1 to TRBJ1-2; 8 positions agree with TRBD1. The V segment lost 0 bases and the J segment 12 bases; nucleotides outside the gene matches: 6. This CDR3 spans 12 amino acids. Germline CDR1 SQVTM, CDR2 ANQGSEA. The CDR3 nucleotides read TGCAGCGTTGAAGATCAGGGACAGGAAGACACCTTC. This translates into CSVEDQGQEDTF.

This clonotype was seen more than once but under ten times. J is TRBJ1-6 and V is TRBV27; 8 bases are a match to TRBD1. The CDR3 has 15 residues. V shed 8 bases and J 12 bases; nucleotides not matched to a gene: 15. Per the germline V gene, CDR1 is MNHEY and CDR2 is SMNVEV (reference sequence). The CDR3 coding sequence is TGTGCCAGCGCATCCTCCGGGACAGGAAGGATACCCCTCCACTTT. Protein: CASASSGTGRIPLHF.

This clonotype was counted a few times. The rearrangement links TRBV6-1 to TRBJ2-2; perhaps TRBD2 as D (5 bases). V lost 7 bases, J lost 0 bases, and 15 bases lay in between. CDR1 MNHNS and CDR2 SASEGT come from the germline V gene. The CDR3 is 16 amino acids. The CDR3 loop reads CASIQGADANTGELFF. CDR3 bases: TGTGCCAGCATCCAAGGAGCGGACGCGAACACCGGGGAGCTGTTTTTT.

This clonotype has just a few counts. The chain is built from TRBV20-1 and TRBJ2-5, with 9 bases aligning to TRBD2. V shed 4 bases and J 5 bases; nucleotides not matched to a gene: 11. The germline CDR1 and CDR2 sequences are DFQATT and SNEGSKA (reference sequence). This CDR3 spans 15 amino acids. DNA of the CDR3: TGCAGTGCTAATTCCATTAGCGGGAGTATGGAGACCCAGTACTTC. Its translation is CSANSISGSMETQYF.

The genes are TRBV20-1 and TRBJ2-2; tentatively, D is TRBD1 (6 bases). This CDR3 comprises 16 residues. V lost 1 base and J 2 bases, leaving 14 bases between the germline ends. Germline lookup yields CDR1 DFQATT and CDR2 SNEGSKA (reference sequence). This chain's CDR3 is CSARVSGTPNTGELFF. In DNA form, the CDR3 reads TGCAGTGCTAGAGTCTCCGGGACACCTAACACCGGGGAGCTGTTTTTT.

The rearrangement uses TRBV5-4 and TRBJ2-5, with 9 nucleotides matching TRBD2. V trimming: 3 bases; J trimming: 1 base; junction bases outside the gene matches: 4. This CDR3 has 15 residues. Germline values: CDR1 SGHNT, CDR2 YYREEE (reference sequence). The CDR3 DNA follows: TGTGCCAGCAGCTCTAGCGGGATTTTCCAAGAGACCCAGTACTTC. Translation: CASSSSGIFQETQYF.

This clonotype was seen a few times. The chain has TRBV12-5 and TRBJ2-2; a weak D match, TRBD2 (7 bases). The CDR3 is 17 residues long. Germline V lookup: CDR1 LGHNT, CDR2 FRNRAP. With 4 bases removed from V and 2 bases from J, the gap between germline ends came to 17 bases. The CDR3 sequence: CASGYQSGGQNTGELFF. The CDR3 DNA follows: TGTGCTAGTGGTTACCAATCGGGGGGACAAAACACCGGGGAGCTGTTTTTT.

This clonotype was observed a handful of times. This chain connects TRBV10-3 to TRBJ2-1; 14 nucleotides agree with TRBD2. The V gene end was trimmed by 4 bases and the J gene end by 6 bases; junction bases not matched to a gene: 2. This CDR3 is 15 amino acids long. From germline, CDR1 is ENHRY and CDR2 SYGVKD. The CDR3 spells CAISVGLAGVNEQFF. The CDR3 DNA reads as TGTGCCATCAGTGTGGGACTAGCGGGGGTCAATGAGCAGTTCTTC.

The V and J genes are TRBV19 and TRBJ1-5, with 8 positions matching TRBD1. The V segment lost 2 bases and the J segment 2 bases; nucleotides outside the gene matches: 2. Germline assignment: CDR1 LNHDA and CDR2 SQIVND (reference sequence). This CDR3 comprises 15 residues. The CDR3 spells CASSIYRGGNQPQHF. CDR3 DNA sequence: TGTGCCAGTAGTATATACAGGGGGGGCAATCAGCCCCAGCATTTT.

This clonotype was found many times. V and J are TRBV11-1 and TRBJ2-2, with 7 bases aligning to TRBD2. The CDR3 consists of 18 residues. V lost 2 bases to trimming and J lost 0 bases; unmatched junction nucleotides: 9. Germline CDR1 SGHAT, CDR2 FQDESV (reference sequence). The CDR3 reads CASSLRGLAEPNTGELFF. The CDR3 coding sequence is TGTGCCAGCAGCTTACGAGGGCTAGCGGAACCGAACACCGGGGAGCTGTTTTTT.

The CDR3 region is CASSQDLGRGSDTQYF. The CDR3 nucleotides read TGTGCCAGCAGCCAAGATCTCGGGAGGGGTTCGGATACGCAGTATTTT. The chain carries TRBV14 and TRBJ2-3; 8 nucleotides align to TRBD2. CDR1 is SGHDN and CDR2 is FVKESK in the germline V gene. Trimming at V came to 0 bases and at J to 6 bases, leaving 8 bases not matched to a gene. The CDR3 totals 16 residues.

V is TRBV5-1 and J is TRBJ2-5, with TRBD1 identical over 9 bases. Per germline, CDR1 SGHRS and CDR2 YFSETQ. V lost 3 bases to trimming and J lost 5 bases; unmatched junction nucleotides: 11. The CDR3 is made up of 16 amino acids. CDR3 DNA: TGCGCCAGCAGCTCCAGACAGGGGGACGGACGGGAGACCCAGTACTTC. Amino acids: CASSSRQGDGRETQYF.

The V call is TRBV7-8, the J call TRBJ2-3; TRBD2 matches 8 bases. The CDR3 contains 16 residues. CDR1 and CDR2 from the germline V gene are SGHVS and FQNEAQ. V shed 0 bases and J 1 base; nucleotides not matched to a gene: 3. For the CDR3, the DNA is TGTGCCAGCAGCTTAGCTCCGGGACTAGGCACAGATACGCAGTATTTT. It yields the protein CASSLAPGLGTDTQYF. The full variable domain, in which reference TRBV7-8 and TRBJ2-3 provide the parts outside the CDR3, is GAGVSQSPRYKVAKRGQDVALRCDPISGHVSLFWYQQALGQGPEFLTYFQNEAQLDKSGLPSDRFFAERPEGSVSTLKIQRTQQEDSAVYLCASSLAPGLGTDTQYFGPGTRLTVL.

The J gene is TRBJ2-1, the V gene TRBV7-9; maybe TRBD2 (6 bases). With 3 bases removed from V and 3 bases from J, the gap between germline ends came to 12 bases. The germline V gene has CDR1 SEHNR and CDR2 FQNEAQ (reference sequence). This CDR3 contains 15 residues. CDR3 DNA: TGTGCCAGCAGCTTCCCGGGAGAGGGCTACAATGAGCAGTTCTTC. Translating gives CASSFPGEGYNEQFF.

The chain is built from TRBV5-6 and TRBJ2-7; 8 bases map to TRBD1. V lost 2 bases to trimming and J lost 6 bases; unmatched junction nucleotides: 7. The CDR3 runs 14 residues. Germline V CDR1 and CDR2: SGHDT, YYEEEE. The CDR3 loop is CASSFRDRSREQYV. The DNA of the CDR3 is TGTGCCAGCAGCTTCCGGGACAGGTCTCGCGAGCAGTACGTC.